Below, one TCR delta chain is given with its context. What it binds is not known. Extracted RNA was reverse transcribed into cDNA. Multiplex PCR used pooled V-gene forward primers and a constant-region reverse primer to amplify CDR3s. TCRdb reprocessed the multiplex PCR reads through CATT. The sample lists 80,000 or so delta-chain clones, more than 30% occurring once. Germline V gene lookup returns CDR1 TSWWSYY and CDR2 QGS. V lost 2 bases and J lost 5; bases outside the gene matches: 21. The CDR3 runs 20 residues. These data originate in a study of Vδ1+ human thymocytes. Study observations and caveats: The authors advised highly purified populations and single-cell validation. TRD repertoires were essentially private, unlike widely shared TRG clonotypes. Highly polyclonal TRG and TRD repertoires with Gaussian CDR3 length distributions appeared in thymus. Unlike peripheral blood Vdelta1+ controls, thymic delta-chain sequences included about 20% Vdelta2 and few Vdelta3.

The sample taken for sequencing was Vdelta1+ gamma-delta thymocytes from the thymus. The subset here: FACS-sorted CD3+ TCRalphabeta- TCRVdelta1+ TCRVdelta2- thymocytes. The source is a boy under two years old who had congenital heart surgery. This chain joins TRDV1 and TRDJ1; 9 bases are a match to TRDD2. CDR3 nucleotides: TGTGCTCTTGGGGAAGGGGCCTTCCTACGTCAGTACTGGAAGGGTGATAAACTCATCTTT. This sequence encodes CALGEGAFLRQYWKGDKLIF.